One and the same sample provided the 13 T cell receptor beta chains below, sequenced in a study of T cells after yellow fever vaccination. One entry per CDR3 protein results from TCRdb running MiXCR on the 5' RACE reads. The table lists about 220,000 distinct CDR3 sequences, approximately 3% of them singletons. The material sequenced was CD4+ T cells sorted from PBMCs, taken 10 days after the yellow fever booster vaccination. These receptors were taken from a man aged 18 to 30 who received the YFV17D yellow fever vaccine.

This clonotype was picked up many times. This chain links TRBV20-1 with TRBJ1-5; unclear D gene. V was cut by 6 bases and J by 0 bases, with 9 bases left in between. Looked up from germline, CDR1 is DFQATT and CDR2 is SNEGSKA (reference sequence). The CDR3 length is 13 residues. The CDR3 DNA sequence: TGCAGTGCAAAGAGAGTTAGCAATCAGCCCCAGCATTTT. Translated, it gives CSAKRVSNQPQHF.

This clonotype appeared many times. This rearrangement joins TRBV20-1 to TRBJ1-3, with 7 bases that match TRBD1. The CDR3 is 13 residues long. Germline trimming cut 6 bases from V and 4 bases from J; bases unmatched to any gene: 6. Germline CDR1 is DFQATT and CDR2 is SNEGSKA (reference sequence). In nucleotides, the CDR3 is TGCAGTGCAACTGACAGGGCCGGAAACACCATATATTTT. This sequence encodes CSATDRAGNTIYF.

The chain has TRBV24-1 and TRBJ2-5; D possibly corresponds to TRBD2 (5 bases). The CDR3 is 15 amino acids. Per germline, CDR1 KGHDR and CDR2 SFDVKD. V gave up 6 bases and J gave up 1 base, with 14 bases separating them. The CDR3 DNA reads TGTGCCACCAGTTTAAATTCGGGGTCCCAAGAGACCCAGTACTTC. Translated, it gives CATSLNSGSQETQYF.

This chain joins TRBV6-5 and TRBJ1-2; D is possibly TRBD1 (5 bases). Trimming took 2 bases from V and 4 from J, leaving 8 bases between them. Germline-derived CDR1 and CDR2 are MNHEY and SVGAGI. The CDR3 extends over 13 amino acids. In nucleotides, the CDR3 is TGTGCCAGCAGTTACGGGGGGGGCTATGGCTACACCTTC. It encodes CASSYGGGYGYTF.

The chain employs TRBV6-5 and TRBJ2-3, with TRBD2 as a possible D gene (7 bases). CDR1 is MNHEY and CDR2 is SVGAGI in the germline V gene. V was trimmed by 2 bases and J by 7 bases, leaving 16 bases between them. This CDR3 is 15 amino acids long. Here the CDR3 reads CASSYQGGGDHTQYF. The CDR3 DNA reads TGTGCCAGCAGTTACCAGGGCGGGGGCGATCATACGCAGTATTTT.

This clonotype was seen many times. The rearrangement uses TRBV7-9 and TRBJ2-3, with TRBD1 matching 7 bases. J was trimmed by 2 bases and V by 8 bases; bases with no gene match: 13. Looked up from germline, CDR1 is SEHNR and CDR2 is FQNEAQ (reference sequence). The length of the CDR3 is 16 residues. This CDR3 reads CASLRPGTAYTDTQYF. The CDR3 bases are TGTGCCAGCCTCCGGCCAGGGACAGCGTACACAGATACGCAGTATTTT.

This clonotype has only a few counts. The rearrangement links TRBV18 to TRBJ1-5; no firm D call. Per the germline V gene, CDR1 is KGHSH and CDR2 is LQKENI. The CDR3 sequence is 13 residues long. Trimming cost V 0 bases and J 4 bases, with 4 bases left between them. The CDR3 loop is CASSPPTNQPQHF. CDR3 in DNA: TGTGCCAGCTCACCACCGACTAATCAGCCCCAGCATTTT.

Ten or more counts support this clonotype. This chain connects TRBV5-1 to TRBJ2-3; TRBD2 matches at 8 bases. This CDR3 is built from 15 residues. Trimming took 0 bases from V and 4 from J; bases not matched to a gene: 4. The V gene's germline CDR1 is SGHRS and CDR2 YFSETQ. The CDR3 DNA follows: TGCGCCAGCAGCTTGGCCCGGGGGGGCCCAGATACGCAGTATTTT. This encodes CASSLARGGPDTQYF.

This chain connects TRBV7-9 to TRBJ1-2, with D uncertain. Germline V lookup: CDR1 SEHNR, CDR2 FQNEAQ (reference sequence). The ends were cut back, 5 bases at V and 3 bases at J, with 10 bases in the middle. This CDR3 spans 13 amino acids. CDR3 in amino acids: CASSPTLYYGYTF. CDR3 sequence (DNA): TGTGCCAGCAGCCCCACATTGTACTATGGCTACACCTTC.

This clonotype came up many times. The chain joins TRBV29-1 to TRBJ2-1, with 7 nucleotides matching TRBD2. The CDR3 is 16 amino acids. V shed 7 bases, J shed 3 bases, and the junction held 15 bases outside the gene matches. Germline values: CDR1 SQVTM, CDR2 ANQGSEA. CDR3 sequence (DNA): TGCAGCGCCCGATCTAGCGGCGTCGGGAGCTACAATGAGCAGTTCTTC. Protein product: CSARSSGVGSYNEQFF.

This chain joins TRBV29-1 and TRBJ2-5; TRBD2 aligns across 8 bases. The CDR3 is 15 residues long. Trimming at V came to 3 bases and at J to 1 base, leaving 7 bases not matched to a gene. Germline CDR1 reads SQVTM; CDR2 reads ANQGSEA. The chain's CDR3 is CSVDGLAGIQETQYF. CDR3 DNA sequence: TGCAGCGTTGATGGGCTAGCGGGTATCCAAGAGACCCAGTACTTC.

This clonotype appeared many times. The chain couples TRBV6-4 to TRBJ2-6; 7 bases are a match to TRBD1. V gave up 6 bases and J gave up 2 bases; unmatched junction bases: 4. This CDR3 contains 15 residues. Germline CDR1 and CDR2: MRHNA and SNTAGT. The CDR3 loop reads CASSPGQPGANVLTF. CDR3 bases: TGTGCCAGCAGCCCGGGACAGCCTGGGGCCAACGTCCTGACTTTC.

This clonotype occurred many times. This rearrangement joins TRBV4-3 to TRBJ2-5; 8 bases are shared with TRBD2. CDR3 size: 17 residues. Germline-derived CDR1 and CDR2 are LGHNA and YSLEER. V dropped 2 bases and J dropped 2; count of bases not matched to a gene: 10. The CDR3 bases are TGCGCCAGCAGCCAACGGGCGAGCGGGGGTGGACAAGAGACCCAGTACTTC. This gives the protein CASSQRASGGGQETQYF.